The 18 T cell receptor beta chains below all came from one sample that was sequenced in a study of CD8+ T cells in alopecia areata. Investigators isolated RNA and reverse transcribed it into cDNA to act as the sequencing template. Generated by immunoSEQ multiplex PCR, the TCRdb table keeps only in-frame clones and is missing some. The profile shows over 150,000 clones, more than 55% of them singletons. Sequences were obtained from CD8+ T cells sorted from blood. The receptors here all came from a human donor in good health.

In this sample, this clone turned up a few times. The V gene is TRBV29-1, the J gene TRBJ2-7; D possibly corresponds to TRBD1 (5 bases). The CDR3 consists of 13 residues. Germline-derived CDR1 and CDR2 are SQVTM and ANQGSEA. Trimming pared 4 bases from V and 2 bases from J, leaving 12 bases between. This chain's CDR3 is CSVATGAAYEQYF. In nucleotides, the CDR3 is TGCAGCGTTGCCACAGGTGCCGCCTACGAGCAGTACTTC.

J is TRBJ2-1 and V is TRBV4-1, with no clear D. Germline V gene data show CDR1 as MGHRA and CDR2 as YSYEKL. The CDR3 is 11 residues long. Trimming removed 8 bases from V and 5 bases from J, with 7 bases in between. The CDR3 here is CASLGNNEQFF. The CDR3 DNA is TGCGCCAGCCTAGGAAACAATGAGCAGTTCTTC.

This clone was observed a handful of times. This rearrangement joins TRBV7-9 to TRBJ1-1; TRBD1 agrees at 9 bases. CDR3 length: 15 amino acids. From germline, CDR1 is SEHNR and CDR2 FQNEAQ (reference sequence). The trim removed 4 bases at V and 7 bases at J, leaving 10 bases unmatched. CDR3 in amino acids: CASSSPGQGFLEAFF. The CDR3 DNA reads as TGTGCCAGCAGCTCCCCCGGACAGGGGTTTCTTGAAGCTTTCTTT.

The J gene is TRBJ1-2, the V gene TRBV7-9; D gene ambiguous. The germline V gene has CDR1 SEHNR and CDR2 FQNEAQ (reference sequence). The CDR3 is 13 amino acids. Trimming took off 6 bases at V and 6 bases at J, with 14 bases between the two ends. CDR3 sequence (DNA): TGTGCCAGCAGACATAGGGTGGATCATGGCTACACCTTC. It translates to CASRHRVDHGYTF.

In this sample, this clone turned up a few times. As DNA, the CDR3 is TGCAGCGTGACAGCTAACACTGAAGCTTTCTTT. It is translated as CSVTANTEAFF. The chain has TRBV29-1 and TRBJ1-1, with D maybe TRBD1 (5 bases). The CDR3 has 11 residues. Germline V gene sequence: CDR1 SQVTM, CDR2 ANQGSEA. The V gene lost 6 bases and the J gene lost 2 bases, with 7 bases spanning the gap.

A few counts support this clone. The chain couples TRBV15 to TRBJ2-3, with 7 positions matching TRBD1. Per germline, CDR1 LNHNV and CDR2 YYDKDF (reference sequence). The length of the CDR3 is 15 residues. After removal of 5 bases from V and 1 base from J, the junction contained 6 bases not matched to a gene. The CDR3 is CATSVRTGGTDTQYF. The CDR3 DNA sequence: TGTGCCACCAGCGTTAGGACAGGAGGCACAGATACGCAGTATTTT.

V usage is TRBV7-9 and J usage is TRBJ2-4, with D perhaps TRBD2 (5 bases). The CDR3 spans 13 residues. The V gene's germline CDR1 is SEHNR and CDR2 FQNEAQ (reference sequence). With 3 bases removed from V and 10 bases from J, the gap between germline ends came to 13 bases. The CDR3 loop is CASSFVSGGIQYF. CDR3 nucleotides: TGTGCCAGCAGCTTTGTAAGCGGAGGTATTCAGTACTTC.

This clone was detected only a few times. The chain has TRBV29-1 and TRBJ2-2; D possibly corresponds to TRBD1 (5 bases). The germline V and J ends were trimmed by 6 bases and 4 bases, with 12 bases remaining between them. The CDR3 consists of 13 residues. CDR1 is SQVTM and CDR2 is ANQGSEA in the germline V gene. CDR3 bases: TGCAGCGTACAAGGGGTGACCACCGGGGAGCTGTTTTTT. It specifies CSVQGVTTGELFF.

J is TRBJ1-1 and V is TRBV27, with a possible D match to TRBD1 (6 bases). Looked up from germline, CDR1 is MNHEY and CDR2 is SMNVEV (reference sequence). The CDR3 totals 14 residues. Trimming cost V 5 bases and J 0 bases, with 10 bases left between them. The CDR3 sequence is CASSRGDMNTEAFF. DNA of the CDR3: TGTGCCAGCAGTAGAGGGGACATGAACACTGAAGCTTTCTTT.

A few counts support this clone. The rearrangement links TRBV18 to TRBJ2-5; TRBD1 matches at 8 bases. The germline V gene has CDR1 KGHSH and CDR2 LQKENI. The CDR3 is 13 amino acids. After removal of 3 bases from V and 6 bases from J, the junction contained 3 bases not matched to a gene. The CDR3 DNA is TGTGCCAGCTCACCCGACAGGGGCAAGACCCAGTACTTC. Translating gives CASSPDRGKTQYF.

Only one count was recorded for this clone. This rearrangement joins TRBV13 to TRBJ2-1; no reliable D call. Germline CDR1 and CDR2: PRHDT and FYEKMQ (reference sequence). The CDR3 covers 11 residues. Trimming left V 10 bases short and J 8 bases short, with 12 bases between. In DNA, the CDR3 is TGTGCCACCATTACTGAGGATGAGCAGTTCTTC. Translating gives CATITEDEQFF.

This clone was detected only once. CDR3 region: CASSQVGAYEQYF. In DNA form, the CDR3 reads TGCGCCAGCAGCCAAGTTGGAGCCTACGAGCAGTACTTC. V is TRBV4-1 and J is TRBJ2-7; D gene unclear. The CDR3 spans 13 residues. Germline V CDR1 and CDR2: MGHRA, YSYEKL. V was shortened by 1 base and J by 2 bases, with 6 bases between the two germline ends.

The rearrangement links TRBV2 to TRBJ2-2; D is perhaps TRBD1 (6 bases). CDR1 is SNHLY and CDR2 is FYNNEI in the germline V gene. Trimming took 3 bases from V and 4 from J, leaving 12 bases between them. This CDR3 spans 15 amino acids. This CDR3 reads CASSDLQGLTGELFF. The CDR3 DNA sequence: TGTGCCAGCAGTGACTTACAGGGTCTCACCGGGGAGCTGTTTTTT.

This sequence joins TRBV7-8 and TRBJ2-3; 12 positions agree with TRBD2. The CDR3 consists of 17 residues. Trimming cost V 3 bases and J 3 bases; bases outside gene matches: 7. Germline-derived CDR1 and CDR2 are SGHVS and FQNEAQ. The chain's CDR3 is CASSFSTSGGGTDTQYF. CDR3 coding DNA: TGTGCCAGCAGCTTCTCGACTAGCGGGGGTGGGACAGATACGCAGTATTTT.

This clone was detected only a few times. This sequence joins TRBV7-9 and TRBJ2-5; D remains ambiguous. V shed 4 bases and J shed 1 base, with 7 bases lying between them. From germline, CDR1 is SEHNR and CDR2 FQNEAQ (reference sequence). The CDR3 spans 13 residues. The CDR3 region has the DNA TGTGCCAGCAGCTCACCCGCCCAAGAGACCCAGTACTTC. Translating gives CASSSPAQETQYF.

The V and J genes are TRBV6-5 and TRBJ2-5; 10 nucleotides align to TRBD2. Germline V gene data show CDR1 as MNHEY and CDR2 as SVGAGI. Unmatched junction bases numbered 9, after V lost 7 bases and J lost 4 bases. The CDR3 is made up of 15 amino acids. CDR3 bases: TGTGCCAGCACCCCGGGAGCGGGGGGGGGAGAGACCCAGTACTTC. This encodes CASTPGAGGGETQYF.

The rearrangement joins TRBV5-4 to TRBJ2-7; D gene unclear. From germline, CDR1 is SGHNT and CDR2 YYREEE (reference sequence). The V gene lost 4 bases and the J gene lost 3 bases, with 8 bases spanning the gap. The CDR3 length is 12 residues. This CDR3 is CASSLIGYEQYF. CDR3 nucleotide sequence: TGTGCCAGCAGCCTAATTGGCTACGAGCAGTACTTC.

The chain is built from TRBV5-4 and TRBJ2-7; D is tentatively TRBD1 or TRBD2 (5 bases each). Trimming stripped 2 bases from V and 3 bases from J, with 12 bases between. Germline V CDR1 and CDR2: SGHNT, YYREEE (reference sequence). This CDR3 is built from 14 residues. CDR3 region: CASSFGAAGYEQYF. The CDR3 bases are TGTGCCAGCAGCTTCGGGGCGGCCGGCTACGAGCAGTACTTC.